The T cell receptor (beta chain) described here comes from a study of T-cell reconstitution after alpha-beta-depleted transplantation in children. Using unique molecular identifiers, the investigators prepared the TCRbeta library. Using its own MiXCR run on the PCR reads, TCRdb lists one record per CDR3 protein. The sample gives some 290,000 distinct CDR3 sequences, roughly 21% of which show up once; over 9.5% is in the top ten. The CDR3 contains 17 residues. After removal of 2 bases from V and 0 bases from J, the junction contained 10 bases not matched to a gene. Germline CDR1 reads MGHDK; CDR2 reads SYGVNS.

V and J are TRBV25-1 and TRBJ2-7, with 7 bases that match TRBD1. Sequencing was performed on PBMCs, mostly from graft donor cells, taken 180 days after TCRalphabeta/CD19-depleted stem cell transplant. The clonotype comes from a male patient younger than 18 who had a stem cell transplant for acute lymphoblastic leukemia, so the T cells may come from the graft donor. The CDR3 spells CASSEDPGTDLSYEQYF. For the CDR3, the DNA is TGTGCCAGCAGTGAAGACCCCGGGACAGACCTCTCCTACGAGCAGTACTTC.